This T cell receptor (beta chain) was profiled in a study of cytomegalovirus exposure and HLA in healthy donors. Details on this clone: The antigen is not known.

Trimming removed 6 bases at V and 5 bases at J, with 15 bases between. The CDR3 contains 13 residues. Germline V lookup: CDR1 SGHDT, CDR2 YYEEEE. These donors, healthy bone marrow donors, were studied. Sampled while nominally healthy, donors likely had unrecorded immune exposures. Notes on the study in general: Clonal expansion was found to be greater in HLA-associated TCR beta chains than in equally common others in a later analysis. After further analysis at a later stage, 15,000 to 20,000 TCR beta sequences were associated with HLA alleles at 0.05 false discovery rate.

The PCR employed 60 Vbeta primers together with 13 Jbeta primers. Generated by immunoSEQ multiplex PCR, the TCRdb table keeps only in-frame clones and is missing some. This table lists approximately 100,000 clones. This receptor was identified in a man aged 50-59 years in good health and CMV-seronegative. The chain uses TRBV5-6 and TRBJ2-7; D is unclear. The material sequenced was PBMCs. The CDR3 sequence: CASIKARSHEQYF. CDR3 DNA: TGTGCCAGCATTAAAGCGCGGTCCCACGAGCAGTACTTC.